Presented here are 30 T cell receptor beta chains from one specimen sequenced in a study of blood T cell repertoires in COVID-19. Generated by immunoSEQ multiplex PCR, the TCRdb table keeps only in-frame clones and is missing some. This sample has a few hundred thousand clones, with around four fifths found just once. The material sequenced was peripheral blood. Receptors were obtained from a man aged 25 to 40 with active or convalescent COVID-19.

The chain links TRBV6-5 to TRBJ1-5; TRBD1 matches at 8 bases. The CDR3 is 15 residues long. V lost 0 bases and J lost 8; bases outside the gene matches: 6. The V gene's germline CDR1 is MNHEY and CDR2 SVGAGI. The CDR3 here is CASSYSGDRMEPQHF. CDR3 in DNA: TGTGCCAGCAGTTACTCGGGGGACAGGATGGAGCCCCAGCATTTT.

The V call is TRBV30, the J call TRBJ2-7, with 11 bases matching TRBD1. The CDR3 runs 14 residues. Germline trimming cut 1 base from V and 5 bases from J; bases unmatched to any gene: 4. Germline values: CDR1 GTSNPN, CDR2 SVGIG (reference sequence). The CDR3 DNA is TGTGCCTGGAGTGGGGGACAGGGGGGCGACGAGCAGTACTTC. Its translation: CAWSGGQGGDEQYF.

The V gene is TRBV5-1, the J gene TRBJ1-1, with D possibly matching TRBD1 (6 bases). V gave up 0 bases and J gave up 4 bases, with 10 bases separating them. The germline gives CDR1 SGHRS, CDR2 YFSETQ. CDR3 length: 14 amino acids. The CDR3: CASSLGGPSTEAFF. CDR3 bases: TGCGCCAGCAGCTTGGGGGGGCCCAGCACTGAAGCTTTCTTT.

In DNA, the CDR3 is TGTGCCAGCAGCTTAGCCGGGACTCTTCCGGGCCGAAATGAGCAGTTCTTC. The encoded protein is CASSLAGTLPGRNEQFF. The chain combines TRBV11-3 with TRBJ2-1; the D gene is possibly TRBD2 (6 bases). V lost 1 base, J lost 7 bases, and 20 bases lay in between. The germline gives CDR1 SGHNT, CDR2 YENEEA. The CDR3 extends over 17 amino acids.

V is TRBV21-1 and J is TRBJ2-3; the table's TRBD2 call for D was not verified on the DNA. TRBV21-1 is recorded as a pseudogene. The CDR3 contains 16 residues. The CDR3 nucleotides read TGTGCCAGCAGAAACACTAGCGGGGGGGCCTCAGATACGCAGTATTTT. It encodes CASRNTSGGASDTQYF.

The V call is TRBV6-6, the J call TRBJ1-6; a weak D match, TRBD1 (5 bases). CDR1 is MNHNY and CDR2 is SVGAGI in the germline V gene (reference sequence). The CDR3 covers 13 residues. Trimming pared 8 bases from V and 10 bases from J, leaving 15 bases between. CDR3 loop: CASGGGEGSPLHF. The CDR3 bases are TGTGCCAGCGGGGGAGGGGAAGGATCACCCCTCCACTTT.

This clone was observed a handful of times. J is TRBJ2-7 and V is TRBV4-1; 9 nucleotides line up with TRBD1. Germline CDR1 and CDR2: MGHRA and YSYEKL. This CDR3 contains 18 residues. V shed 6 bases and J 0 bases; nucleotides not matched to a gene: 15. The CDR3 nucleotides read TGCGCCAGCAGTCACCCCTCATACAGGGGGCTAAGCTCCTACGAGCAGTACTTC. It is translated as CASSHPSYRGLSSYEQYF.

This clone was recorded only once. The chain is built from TRBV7-9 and TRBJ2-7, with 13 bases aligning to TRBD2. The trim removed 7 bases at V and 5 bases at J, leaving 5 bases unmatched. Germline CDR1 is SEHNR and CDR2 is FQNEAQ (reference sequence). There are 14 residues in the CDR3. This chain's CDR3 is CASTTSGGVNEQYF. In DNA form, the CDR3 reads TGTGCCAGCACCACTAGCGGGGGGGTGAACGAGCAGTACTTC.

This clone was counted only a few times. V is TRBV7-6 and J is TRBJ2-7; D perhaps matches TRBD1 (6 bases). V was clipped by 5 bases and J by 3 bases, with 17 bases between them. CDR1 and CDR2 (germline): SGHVS, FNYEAQ. This CDR3 spans 15 amino acids. The CDR3 loop reads CASSLGTSAFYEQYF. The CDR3 DNA is TGTGCCAGCAGCCTAGGGACAAGCGCCTTCTACGAGCAGTACTTC.

V gene TRBV20-1 combines with J gene TRBJ2-2; no definite D call. CDR1 DFQATT and CDR2 SNEGSKA come from the germline V gene (reference sequence). This CDR3 is 12 amino acids long. Trimming took 3 bases from V and 2 from J, leaving 4 bases between them. CDR3 sequence: CSASTNTGELFF. The CDR3 DNA follows: TGCAGTGCTAGTACAAACACCGGGGAGCTGTTTTTT.

The CDR3 sequence: CASLRHGGRKDEQYF. In nucleotides, the CDR3 is TGTGCCAGCCTCCGACATGGCGGGAGGAAGGACGAGCAGTACTTC. The rearrangement joins TRBV28 to TRBJ2-7, with 8 positions matching TRBD2. CDR1 is MDHEN and CDR2 is SYDVKM in the germline V gene. Trimming at V came to 8 bases and at J to 5 bases, leaving 14 bases not matched to a gene. This CDR3 contains 15 residues. Using reference TRBV28 and TRBJ2-7 for the parts outside the CDR3, the full variable domain is DVKVTQSSRYLVKRTGEKVFLECVQDMDHENMFWYRQDPGLGLRLIYFSYDVKMKEKGDIPEGYSVSREKKERFSLILESASTNQTSMYLCASLRHGGRKDEQYFGPGTRLTVT.

The chain employs TRBV11-2 and TRBJ2-7, with TRBD1 identical over 7 bases. Germline trimming cut 4 bases from V and 4 bases from J; bases unmatched to any gene: 7. The CDR3 has 14 amino acids. CDR1 and CDR2 (germline): SGHAT, FQNNGV. In DNA, the CDR3 is TGTGCCAGCAGCTACAAGACAGGGCAATACGAGCAGTACTTC. It translates to CASSYKTGQYEQYF.

This clone has just a few counts. The gene calls are TRBV2 and TRBJ1-5, with a possible D match to TRBD1 (5 bases). Germline lookup yields CDR1 SNHLY and CDR2 FYNNEI. The CDR3 consists of 15 residues. V was clipped by 7 bases and J by 7 bases, with 20 bases between them. In DNA, the CDR3 is TGTGCCAGCACGTCGGCTCCCTACGGGGGGCAGCCCCAGCATTTT. Translating it yields CASTSAPYGGQPQHF.

The chain has TRBV5-4 and TRBJ1-2, with 7 bases aligning to TRBD1. V lost 4 bases and J lost 0; bases outside the gene matches: 6. This CDR3 spans 15 amino acids. The germline CDR1 and CDR2 sequences are SGHNT and YYREEE (reference sequence). The CDR3 DNA reads TGTGCCAGCAGCCGGGGACAGCTTCCTAACTATGGCTACACCTTC. Translation gives CASSRGQLPNYGYTF. Combining the CDR3 with reference TRBV5-4 and TRBJ1-2 gives the whole variable domain ETGVTQSPTHLIKTRGQQVTLRCSSQSGHNTVSWYQQALGQGPQFIFQYYREEENGRGNFPPRFSGLQFPNYSSELNVNALELDDSALYLCASSRGQLPNYGYTFGSGTRLTVV.

The rearrangement links TRBV27 to TRBJ2-7, with a possible D match to TRBD1 (6 bases). Between the trimmed V and J ends, which lost 3 bases and 3 bases, there was a span of 9 bases. The CDR3 spans 13 residues. Germline V gene lookup returns CDR1 MNHEY and CDR2 SMNVEV (reference sequence). As DNA, the CDR3 is TGTGCCAGCAGTTTCGGACAGAGCTACGAGCAGTACTTC. Amino acid sequence: CASSFGQSYEQYF.

The chain recombines TRBV21-1 with TRBJ1-2; the table's D call, TRBD1, was not checked against the DNA. TRBV21-1 represents a pseudogene. The CDR3 runs 16 residues. In DNA, the CDR3 is TGTGCCAGCAGCAAATGGAAACAGGGGAAACGCTATGGCTACACCTTC. Amino acid sequence: CASSKWKQGKRYGYTF.

This clone was counted a single time. V and J are TRBV6-5 and TRBJ1-5, with unresolved D. CDR1 MNHEY and CDR2 SVGAGI come from the germline V gene. This CDR3 spans 15 amino acids. V was cut by 8 bases and J by 0 bases, with 14 bases left in between. In DNA form, the CDR3 reads TGTGCCAGCCTCACGGAGAACTATAGCAATCAGCCCCAGCATTTT. It yields the protein CASLTENYSNQPQHF.

This chain uses TRBV5-1 with TRBJ2-1; D perhaps matches TRBD2 (5 bases). The CDR3 covers 15 residues. With 4 bases removed from V and 4 bases from J, the gap between germline ends came to 15 bases. The germline V gene has CDR1 SGHRS and CDR2 YFSETQ. The CDR3 region has the DNA TGCGCCAGCAGCATGGACTTCGGGGAGTACAATGAGCAGTTCTTC. Its protein is CASSMDFGEYNEQFF.

Regarding this clone: Germline is not matched at one junction end, which may reflect a read error. The chain uses TRBV7-7 and TRBJ2-7, with D possibly matching TRBD1 (6 bases). This CDR3 has 15 amino acids. CDR1 is SSHAT, CDR2 FNYEAQ, per germline (reference sequence). CDR3 bases: TGTGCTAGCAGCCTAGGACCGGGACAATCCTACGAGCAGTACTTC. This gives the protein CASSLGPGQSYEQYF. The variable domain in full, with the rest retrieved from reference TRBV7-7 and TRBJ2-7, is GAGVSQSPRYKVTKRGQDVTLRCDPISSHATLYWYQQALGQGPEFLTYFNYEAQPDKSGLPSDRFSAERPEGSISTLTIQRTEQRDSAMYRCASSLGPGQSYEQYFGPGTRLTVT.

The chain is built from TRBV5-1 and TRBJ1-1; D gene uncertain. V was cut by 5 bases and J by 4 bases, with 15 bases left in between. Germline assignment: CDR1 SGHRS and CDR2 YFSETQ. This CDR3 is built from 14 residues. The CDR3 DNA follows: TGCGCCAGCAGGGCCCGTGGGCAGACCACTGAAGCTTTCTTT. Translated: CASRARGQTTEAFF.

This clone was detected only a few times. The chain uses TRBV24-1 and TRBJ1-6; possible D gene TRBD1, 5 bases. The CDR3 consists of 16 residues. V lost 2 bases and J 10 bases, leaving 17 bases between the germline ends. CDR1 and CDR2 (germline): KGHDR, SFDVKD. As DNA, the CDR3 is TGTGCCACCAGTGATTCCCGCGGAGGGGAGTTCTCACCCCTCCACTTT. Its protein product is CATSDSRGGEFSPLHF.

The chain carries TRBV7-2 and TRBJ2-2, with a tentative D call TRBD2 (6 bases). Germline V lookup: CDR1 SGHTA, CDR2 FQGNSA. The V gene lost 7 bases and the J gene lost 5 bases, with 17 bases spanning the gap. This CDR3 comprises 15 residues. The CDR3 sequence is CASTRTRDLTGELFF. CDR3 nucleotides: TGTGCCAGCACCCGAACCCGGGACTTAACCGGGGAGCTGTTTTTT.

CDR3 in DNA: TGTGCCAGCAGTCGACAGGGAAAGAACACCGGGGAGCTGTTTTTT. Translation: CASSRQGKNTGELFF. The chain uses TRBV7-6 and TRBJ2-2; TRBD1 aligns across 7 bases. This CDR3 contains 15 residues. With V trimmed by 6 bases and J by 1 base, 5 bases remained unmatched. The germline CDR1 and CDR2 sequences are SGHVS and FNYEAQ.

V and J are TRBV4-3 and TRBJ2-5, with D hard to call. CDR1 is LGHNA, CDR2 YSLEER, per germline. Trimming pared 0 bases from V and 5 bases from J, leaving 10 bases between. The CDR3 totals 14 residues. The CDR3 sequence is CASSQDLGSETQYF. CDR3 coding DNA: TGCGCCAGCAGCCAAGATCTTGGCTCCGAGACCCAGTACTTC.

The chain has TRBV30 and TRBJ1-2; D not certain. Looked up from germline, CDR1 is GTSNPN and CDR2 is SVGIG (reference sequence). This CDR3 region has 14 residues. V dropped 0 bases and J dropped 6 bases, with 14 bases sitting between them. This chain's CDR3 is CAWSVGSGLDGYTF. Here the CDR3 DNA reads TGTGCCTGGAGTGTCGGTTCGGGGTTGGATGGCTACACCTTC.

The chain links TRBV4-2 to TRBJ1-3; D is ambiguous. V dropped 4 bases and J dropped 0 bases, with 13 bases sitting between them. The CDR3 loop spans 16 amino acids. CDR1 and CDR2 (germline): LGHNA, YNFKEQ. CDR3 loop: CASSLEDRPSGNTIYF. The DNA for the CDR3 is TGTGCCAGCAGCCTGGAGGATAGGCCCTCTGGAAACACCATATATTTT.

V is TRBV3-1 (or the pseudogene TRBV3-2) and J is TRBJ2-3; no clear D. The V gene's germline CDR1 is LGHDT and CDR2 YNNKEL (reference sequence). The CDR3 covers 11 residues. Between the trimmed V and J ends, which lost 11 bases and 2 bases, there was a span of 8 bases. In DNA, the CDR3 is TGTGCCGACGAGGCCACAGATACGCAGTATTTT. This translates into CADEATDTQYF.

This sequence joins TRBV18 and TRBJ2-5, with 7 nucleotides matching TRBD2. From germline, CDR1 is KGHSH and CDR2 LQKENI. CDR3 length: 15 amino acids. The V segment lost 3 bases and the J segment 2 bases; nucleotides outside the gene matches: 6. The CDR3 is CASSPELAVQETQYF. The DNA of the CDR3 is TGTGCCAGCTCACCCGAGCTAGCGGTACAAGAGACCCAGTACTTC.

The rearrangement joins TRBV28 to TRBJ2-7; 9 bases fit TRBD2. The CDR3 is 14 residues long. CDR1 is MDHEN, CDR2 SYDVKM, per germline. V was clipped by 3 bases and J by 7 bases; unmatched bases: 7. The CDR3 region has the DNA TGTGCCAGCAGTTTCCCCGGGCTAGCGGGGGAGCAGTACTTC. This codes for CASSFPGLAGEQYF.

The V gene is TRBV7-9, the J gene TRBJ1-3, with D possibly being TRBD1 (6 bases). Germline assignment: CDR1 SEHNR and CDR2 FQNEAQ (reference sequence). Trimming shortened V by 5 bases and J by 0 bases, and 17 bases separated the two germline ends. The CDR3 spans 17 residues. The CDR3 sequence: CASSPRVTGSSGNTIYF. CDR3 in DNA: TGTGCCAGCAGCCCCAGAGTCACAGGGAGCTCTGGAAACACCATATATTTT.